The 8 T cell receptor beta chains reported below all come from one sample, sequenced in a study of type 1 regulatory T cells. Using its own MiXCR run on the reads, TCRdb lists one record per CDR3 protein. The sample lists 20,000 or so distinct CDR3 sequences; over 40% were seen once. These TCRs' antigens remain unknown. The sample was cultured T cells, either the whole culture or a sorted T cell fraction (not recorded which). Receptor source: a human donor in good health.

The V and J genes are TRBV29-1 and TRBJ2-1, with D perhaps matching TRBD1 (6 bases). The V end lost 2 bases, the J end lost 8 bases, and 10 bases lay between the germline ends. The CDR3 has 12 residues. Germline-derived CDR1 and CDR2 are SQVTM and ANQGSEA. CDR3 in DNA: TGCAGCGTTGAATTGACAGGCCATGAGCAGTTCTTC. Translation gives CSVELTGHEQFF.

This clonotype was observed a few times. The chain is built from TRBV6-2 or TRBV6-3 and TRBJ2-2; D could derive from TRBD1 or TRBD2 (5 bases each). V dropped 7 bases and J dropped 4 bases, with 10 bases sitting between them. The CDR3 is 13 amino acids. Germline CDR1 reads MNHEY; CDR2 reads SVGEGT. CDR3 in amino acids: CASKDGATGELFF. The CDR3 DNA reads as TGTGCCAGCAAAGACGGGGCCACCGGGGAGCTGTTTTTT.

The chain employs TRBV7-2 and TRBJ1-1, with 7 bases fitting TRBD1. CDR3 length: 16 residues. The V and J ends lost 5 bases and 4 bases, in that order; junction bases with no gene match: 13. CDR1 is SGHTA and CDR2 is FQGNSA in the germline V gene. The CDR3 DNA reads as TGTGCCAGCAGCCCCCGATACAGGGGTACGGGCACTGAAGCTTTCTTT. Amino acids: CASSPRYRGTGTEAFF.

V gene TRBV7-2 combines with J gene TRBJ2-2, with D possibly being TRBD1 (6 bases). V was cut by 2 bases and J by 1 base, with 8 bases left in between. Germline V gene lookup returns CDR1 SGHTA and CDR2 FQGNSA. The CDR3 has 15 amino acids. DNA of the CDR3: TGTGCCAGCAGCTTAATGGGACAGAACACCGGGGAGCTGTTTTTT. Its translation: CASSLMGQNTGELFF.

The gene calls are TRBV24-1 and TRBJ1-5, with D unresolved. Per the germline V gene, CDR1 is KGHDR and CDR2 is SFDVKD. The V gene lost 11 bases and the J gene lost 2 bases, with 18 bases spanning the gap. The CDR3 has 15 amino acids. The CDR3 nucleotides read TGTGCCAGCCGGCCCAGAATCAGCTGCAATCAGCCCCAGCATTTT. Its protein product is CASRPRISCNQPQHF.

The CDR3 region is CASSLRPLDGNTIYF. The CDR3 coding sequence is TGCGCCAGCAGCTTGCGGCCCCTGGACGGAAACACCATATATTTT. This chain joins TRBV5-1 and TRBJ1-3; unclear D gene. V was clipped by 1 base and J by 4 bases, with 12 bases between them. Germline loops: CDR1 SGHRS, CDR2 YFSETQ. The CDR3 spans 15 residues.

V and J are TRBV10-2 and TRBJ1-1, with unresolved D. V lost 2 bases and J lost 4, with 8 bases in between. Per germline, CDR1 WSHSY and CDR2 SAAADI. The CDR3 length is 13 residues. The CDR3 DNA is TGCGCCAGCAGTGAGGGGTGGGGCACTGAAGCTTTCTTT. Translated: CASSEGWGTEAFF.

This sequence joins TRBV7-9 and TRBJ1-1; D not certain. With 6 bases removed from V and 4 bases from J, the gap between germline ends came to 21 bases. Germline V gives CDR1 SEHNR, CDR2 FQNEAQ (reference sequence). The CDR3 spans 16 residues. The CDR3: CASRQLTIGVPTEAFF. DNA of the CDR3: TGTGCCAGCAGGCAACTCACTATCGGGGTACCCACTGAAGCTTTCTTT.